The table lists the clone carrying this T cell receptor beta chain with a few counts. Its antigen remains unidentified. The PCR had 60 Vbeta and 13 Jbeta primers. Clones were sequenced by immunoSEQ multiplex PCR, and TCRdb holds only the in-frame ones, with some missing. The sample has under 200,000 clones, 70% to 80% seen once. This sample is drawn from a study of cytomegalovirus exposure and HLA in healthy donors. About the research overall: The Caucasian-associated ancestry cluster held 65% to 90% of 350 to 450 genotyped donors.

Study-wide results and limits: What was likely a sequencing artifact was a cluster of highly shared sequence variants.

CDR1 and CDR2 (germline): SNHLY, FYNNEI. The CDR3 contains 13 residues. With V trimmed by 0 bases and J by 6 bases, 2 bases remained unmatched. The sample was PBMCs. The gene calls are TRBV2 and TRBJ2-7, with 7 bases matching TRBD2. The sequence was collected from a woman in her twenties or thirties in good health and CMV-seropositive. CDR3 coding DNA: TGTGCCAGCAGTGAAGCGGGAGGGAGCGAGCAGTACTTC. This encodes CASSEAGGSEQYF.